This is a list of T cell receptor beta chains from one sample in a study of blood T cell repertoires in COVID-19. TCRdb's copy holds only in-frame clones and misses some; the assay was immunoSEQ multiplex PCR. This sample has about 220,000 clones, with approximately 81% found just once. The sample consisted of peripheral blood. These TCRs come from a man between 45 and 60 years old who had recovered from COVID-19. CDR3s leave out the opening cysteine and the closing phenylalanine or tryptophan. Each record gives: J gene, V gene, D gene, CDR3 protein. The D gene is left open where the match is weak.

TRBJ1-5	TRBV10-2	.	ASSGQNSNQPQH
TRBJ1-1	TRBV10-1	.	ATRFSMNTEAF
TRBJ2-1	TRBV7-7	.	ASSLQGNRGDEQF
TRBJ2-6	TRBV6-5	.	ASRGGGTGANVLT
TRBJ2-2	TRBV27	.	ASSLGLTNTGELF
TRBJ2-1	TRBV12-3/TRBV12-4	TRBD1	ASIDRVGEQF
TRBJ1-1	TRBV5-1	TRBD1	ASSSGTGLNTEAF
TRBJ2-7	TRBV30	TRBD1	AWSKTYRGEQY
TRBJ1-2	TRBV30	.	AWSVSTSYGYT
TRBJ2-1	TRBV6-5	TRBD2	ASSYSGSNYNEQF
TRBJ1-1	TRBV7-9	.	ASSLTVGTEAF
TRBJ2-7	TRBV6-5	.	ASSYGAGLSEQY
TRBJ1-4	TRBV5-1	.	ASSLYRAPNEKLF
TRBJ1-1	TRBV28	.	ASSFFDRVGEAF